Each of the 3 T cell receptor beta chains below was sequenced from the same sample in a study of T cell responses to AZD1222 COVID-19 vaccine. Assay: immunoSEQ multiplex PCR; the TCRdb copy retains only in-frame clones and omits some. The data show around 120,000 clones, approximately 92% seen once. The specimen was peripheral blood, collected on day 0 of AZD1222 vaccination. Receptor source: an adult in good health.

The chain joins TRBV7-2 to TRBJ2-3, with 10 bases fitting TRBD1. Germline CDR1 reads SGHTA; CDR2 reads FQGNSA. This CDR3 spans 18 amino acids. Trimming took 3 bases from V and 0 from J; bases not matched to a gene: 9. CDR3 nucleotide sequence: TGTGCCAGCAGCTTGACCGGGACAGGGGTGGAAAGCACAGATACGCAGTATTTT. Amino acids: CASSLTGTGVESTDTQYF.

The rearrangement joins TRBV18 to TRBJ1-2, with D hard to call. This CDR3 comprises 14 residues. Germline lookup yields CDR1 KGHSH and CDR2 LQKENI. Trimming took off 4 bases at V and 4 bases at J, with 13 bases between the two ends. The CDR3 sequence: CASSQSWEFYGYTF. Here the CDR3 DNA reads TGTGCCAGCTCACAGAGTTGGGAATTCTATGGCTACACCTTC.

The V call is TRBV2, the J call TRBJ2-3; D not certain. CDR3 length equals 11 residues. The V end was cut by 7 bases, the J end by 5 bases, with 7 bases between. Germline assignment: CDR1 SNHLY and CDR2 FYNNEI. The CDR3 coding sequence is TGTGCCAGCACCCCCGGAGATACGCAGTATTTT. Its protein is CASTPGDTQYF. The full variable domain, with the rest looked up from reference TRBV2 and TRBJ2-3, is EPEVTQTPSHQVTQMGQEVILRCVPISNHLYFYWYRQILGQKVEFLVSFYNNEISEKSEIFDDQFSVERPDGSNFTLKIRSTKLEDSAMYFCASTPGDTQYFGPGTRLTVL.